This T cell receptor beta chain was obtained from a study of cytomegalovirus exposure and HLA in healthy donors. Study-wide findings and caveats: The authors enumerated some 170 TCR beta chains as linked to cytomegalovirus. In a later analysis, TCR beta V- and J-gene trimming was associated with a missense DCLRE1C variant. Sequencing probably produced one cluster of sequence variants that were highly shared.

From germline, CDR1 is SGHNT and CDR2 YYREEE (reference sequence). The CDR3 covers 14 residues. Trimming pared 0 bases from V and 7 bases from J, leaving 14 bases between. The count of this clone is one. The antigen is unknown. The PCR contained 60 Vbeta and 13 Jbeta primers. The repertoire was sequenced with immunoSEQ multiplex PCR; TCRdb's copy has only in-frame clones and lacks some. The sample consists of roughly 130,000 clones, approximately 68% of them appearing once. The sample was PBMCs. The chain recombines TRBV5-4 with TRBJ2-7; TRBD2 is a possible D gene (6 bases). The TCR was taken from a man aged 25-45 years in good health and CMV-seropositive. In nucleotides, the CDR3 is TGTGCCAGCAGCTTGGACCCGACTAGTAGGGAGCAGTACTTC. Protein sequence: CASSLDPTSREQYF. Full variable domain (remainder filled in from reference TRBV5-4 and TRBJ2-7): ETGVTQSPTHLIKTRGQQVTLRCSSQSGHNTVSWYQQALGQGPQFIFQYYREEENGRGNFPPRFSGLQFPNYSSELNVNALELDDSALYLCASSLDPTSREQYFGPGTRLTVT.